This T cell receptor beta chain was identified during a study of metastatic and nonmetastatic thyroid tumors. Study as a whole: Repertoires were compared across blood and tumor or nodule tissue from malignant and benign thyroid patients. The study's findings and limits: Versus benign nodules, malignant thyroid tumors reportedly had significantly higher TCR beta diversity, in blood and tumor.

From germline, CDR1 is MDHEN and CDR2 SYDVKM. The CDR3 runs 16 residues. Notes on this clone: Its antigen is currently unknown.

All patients were treatment-naive before thyroid surgery. From the PCR reads, TCRdb re-called clones with MiXCR. This table has 20,000 to 30,000 clones, 10% to 15% appearing once. This clonotype was sampled from a female donor with papillary thyroid cancer or a benign thyroid nodule (not recorded which). Some clones in this sample may be carry-over from other donors' samples. Source material: blood. This chain uses TRBV28 with TRBJ2-1, with 8 bases that match TRBD1. The CDR3 loop is CTTATRGPLSYNEQFF. In nucleotides, the CDR3 is TGTACTACGGCAACCAGGGGGCCCCTATCCTACAATGAGCAGTTCTTC.